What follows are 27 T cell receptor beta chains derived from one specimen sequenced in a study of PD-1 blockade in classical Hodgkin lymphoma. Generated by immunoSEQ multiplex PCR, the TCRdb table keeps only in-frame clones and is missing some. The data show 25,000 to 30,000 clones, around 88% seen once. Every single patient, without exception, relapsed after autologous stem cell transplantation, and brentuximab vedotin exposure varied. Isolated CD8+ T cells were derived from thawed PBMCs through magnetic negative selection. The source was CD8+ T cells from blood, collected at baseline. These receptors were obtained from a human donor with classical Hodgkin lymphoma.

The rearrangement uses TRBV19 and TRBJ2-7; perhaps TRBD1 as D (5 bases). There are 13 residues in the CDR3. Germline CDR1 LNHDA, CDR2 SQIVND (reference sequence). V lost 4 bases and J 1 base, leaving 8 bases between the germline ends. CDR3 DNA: TGTGCCAGTAGTAACCGACAGTCCTACGAGCAGTACTTC. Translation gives CASSNRQSYEQYF. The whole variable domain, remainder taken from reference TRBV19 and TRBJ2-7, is DGGITQSPKYLFRKEGQNVTLSCEQNLNHDAMYWYRQDPGQGLRLIYYSQIVNDFQKGDIAEGYSVSREKKESFPLTVTSAQKNPTAFYLCASSNRQSYEQYFGPGTRLTVT.

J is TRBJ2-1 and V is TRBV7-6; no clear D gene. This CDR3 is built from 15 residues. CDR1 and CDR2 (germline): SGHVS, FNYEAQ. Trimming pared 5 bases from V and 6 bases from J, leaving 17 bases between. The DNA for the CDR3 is TGTGCCAGCAGCCCGACACCAAGGGCACTCAATGAGCAGTTCTTC. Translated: CASSPTPRALNEQFF.

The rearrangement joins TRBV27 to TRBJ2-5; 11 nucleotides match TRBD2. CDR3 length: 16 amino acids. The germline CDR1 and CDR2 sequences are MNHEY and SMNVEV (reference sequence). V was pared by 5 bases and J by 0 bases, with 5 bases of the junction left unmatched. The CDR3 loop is CASSRGLAVYQETQYF. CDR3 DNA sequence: TGTGCCAGCAGTCGGGGACTAGCGGTCTACCAAGAGACCCAGTACTTC.

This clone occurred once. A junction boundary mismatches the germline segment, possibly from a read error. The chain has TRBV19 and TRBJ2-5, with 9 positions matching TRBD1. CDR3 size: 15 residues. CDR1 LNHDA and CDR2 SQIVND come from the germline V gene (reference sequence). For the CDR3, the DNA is TGTGCCAGTAGGATAGGGACAGGGCTCCAAGAGACCCAGTACTTC. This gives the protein CASRIGTGLQETQYF. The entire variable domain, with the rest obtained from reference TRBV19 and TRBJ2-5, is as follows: DGGITQSPKYLFRKEGQNVTLSCEQNLNHDAMYWYRQDPGQGLRLIYYSQIVNDFQKGDIAEGYSVSREKKESFPLTVTSAQKNPTAFYLCASRIGTGLQETQYFGPGTRLLVL.

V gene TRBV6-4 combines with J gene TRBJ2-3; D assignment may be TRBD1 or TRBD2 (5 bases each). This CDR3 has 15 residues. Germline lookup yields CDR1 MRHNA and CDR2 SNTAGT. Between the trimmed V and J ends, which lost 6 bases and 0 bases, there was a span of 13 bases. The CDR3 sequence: CASSRDGTSTDTQYF. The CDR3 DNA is TGTGCCAGCAGCCGGGACGGTACTAGCACAGATACGCAGTATTTT.

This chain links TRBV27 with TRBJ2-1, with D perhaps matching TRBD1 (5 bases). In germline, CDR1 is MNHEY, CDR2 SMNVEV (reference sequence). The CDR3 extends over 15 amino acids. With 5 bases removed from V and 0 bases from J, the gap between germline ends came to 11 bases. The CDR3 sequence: CASSPWGSSYNEQFF. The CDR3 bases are TGTGCCAGCAGTCCGTGGGGCAGCTCCTACAATGAGCAGTTCTTC.

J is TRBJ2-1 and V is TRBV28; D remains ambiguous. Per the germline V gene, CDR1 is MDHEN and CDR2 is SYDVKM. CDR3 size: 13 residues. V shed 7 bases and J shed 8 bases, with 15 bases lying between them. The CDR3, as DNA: TGTGCCAGCACCCGGAACCAGCGATATGAGCAGTTCTTC. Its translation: CASTRNQRYEQFF.

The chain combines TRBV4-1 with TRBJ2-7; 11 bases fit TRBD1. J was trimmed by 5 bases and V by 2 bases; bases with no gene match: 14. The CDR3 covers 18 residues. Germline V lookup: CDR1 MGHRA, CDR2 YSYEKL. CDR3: CASSQRTPGQGVVDEQYF. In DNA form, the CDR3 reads TGCGCCAGCAGCCAAAGAACCCCGGGACAGGGGGTAGTGGACGAGCAGTACTTC.

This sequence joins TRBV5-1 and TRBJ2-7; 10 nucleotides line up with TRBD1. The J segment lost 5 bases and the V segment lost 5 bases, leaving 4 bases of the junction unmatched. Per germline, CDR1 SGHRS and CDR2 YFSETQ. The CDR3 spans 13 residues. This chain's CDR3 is CASRGQGLNEQYF. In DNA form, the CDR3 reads TGCGCCAGCAGGGGACAGGGGTTGAACGAGCAGTACTTC.

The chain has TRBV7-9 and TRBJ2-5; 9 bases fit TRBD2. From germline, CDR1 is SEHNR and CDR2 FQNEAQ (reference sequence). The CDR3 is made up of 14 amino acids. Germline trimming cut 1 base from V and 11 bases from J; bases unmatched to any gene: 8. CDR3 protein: CASSLDAGGHEQYF. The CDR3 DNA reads TGTGCCAGCAGCTTAGATGCGGGAGGGCATGAGCAGTACTTC.

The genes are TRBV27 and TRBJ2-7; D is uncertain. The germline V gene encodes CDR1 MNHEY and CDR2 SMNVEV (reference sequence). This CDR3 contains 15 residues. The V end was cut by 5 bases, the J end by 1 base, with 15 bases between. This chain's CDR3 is CASSKKAFDSYEQYF. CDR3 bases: TGTGCCAGCAGTAAAAAGGCTTTTGATTCCTACGAGCAGTACTTC.

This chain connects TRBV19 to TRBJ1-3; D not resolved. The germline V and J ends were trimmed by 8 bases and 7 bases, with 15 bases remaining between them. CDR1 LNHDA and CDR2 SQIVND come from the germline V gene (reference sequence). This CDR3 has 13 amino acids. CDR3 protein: CASWAINWNTIYF. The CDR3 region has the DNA TGTGCCAGTTGGGCTATTAATTGGAACACCATATATTTT. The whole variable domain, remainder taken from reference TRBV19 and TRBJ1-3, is DGGITQSPKYLFRKEGQNVTLSCEQNLNHDAMYWYRQDPGQGLRLIYYSQIVNDFQKGDIAEGYSVSREKKESFPLTVTSAQKNPTAFYLCASWAINWNTIYFGEGSWLTVV.

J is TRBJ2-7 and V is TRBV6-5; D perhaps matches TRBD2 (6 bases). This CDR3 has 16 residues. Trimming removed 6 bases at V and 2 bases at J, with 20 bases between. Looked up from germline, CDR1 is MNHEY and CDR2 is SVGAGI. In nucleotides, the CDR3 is TGTGCCAGCAGATACAACGGGAGCCCCGGGACCTACGAGCAGTACTTC. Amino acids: CASRYNGSPGTYEQYF.

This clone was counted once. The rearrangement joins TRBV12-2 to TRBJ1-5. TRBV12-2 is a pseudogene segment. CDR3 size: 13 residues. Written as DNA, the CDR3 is TGTGCAAGTAATGGGGGAGGGGGTCAGCCCCAGCATTTT. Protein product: CASNGGGGQPQHF.

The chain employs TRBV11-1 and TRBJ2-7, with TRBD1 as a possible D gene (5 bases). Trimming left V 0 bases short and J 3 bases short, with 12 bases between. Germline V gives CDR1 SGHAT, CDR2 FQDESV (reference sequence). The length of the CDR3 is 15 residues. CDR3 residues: CASSLAPDSFYEQYF. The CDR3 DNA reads TGTGCCAGCAGCTTAGCCCCCGACAGTTTCTACGAGCAGTACTTC.

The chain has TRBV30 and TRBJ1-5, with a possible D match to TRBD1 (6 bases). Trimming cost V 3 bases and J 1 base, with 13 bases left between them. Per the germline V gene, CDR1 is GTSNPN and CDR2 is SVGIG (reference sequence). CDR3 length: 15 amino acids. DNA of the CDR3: TGTGCCTGGAGACCGAGGGGGGGGAGCAATCAGCCCCAGCATTTT. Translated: CAWRPRGGSNQPQHF.

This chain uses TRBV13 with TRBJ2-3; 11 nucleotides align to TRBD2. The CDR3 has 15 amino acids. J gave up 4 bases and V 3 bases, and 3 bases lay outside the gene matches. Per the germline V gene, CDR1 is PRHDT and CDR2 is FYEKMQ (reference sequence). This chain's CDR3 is CASSFEGLAADTQYF. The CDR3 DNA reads TGTGCCAGCAGCTTCGAGGGACTAGCGGCAGATACGCAGTATTTT.

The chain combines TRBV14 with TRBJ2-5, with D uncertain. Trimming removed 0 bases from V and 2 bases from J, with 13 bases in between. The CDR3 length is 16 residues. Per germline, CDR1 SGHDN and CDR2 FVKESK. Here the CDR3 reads CASSQDRIGYQETQYF. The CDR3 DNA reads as TGTGCCAGCAGCCAAGACAGAATAGGCTATCAAGAGACCCAGTACTTC.

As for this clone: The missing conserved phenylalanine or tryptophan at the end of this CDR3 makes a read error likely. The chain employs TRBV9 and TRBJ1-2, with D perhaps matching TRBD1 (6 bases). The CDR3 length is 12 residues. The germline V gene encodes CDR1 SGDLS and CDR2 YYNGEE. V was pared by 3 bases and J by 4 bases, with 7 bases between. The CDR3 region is CASSAGVYGYTL. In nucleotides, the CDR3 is TGTGCCAGCAGCGCAGGGGTCTATGGCTACACCCTC.

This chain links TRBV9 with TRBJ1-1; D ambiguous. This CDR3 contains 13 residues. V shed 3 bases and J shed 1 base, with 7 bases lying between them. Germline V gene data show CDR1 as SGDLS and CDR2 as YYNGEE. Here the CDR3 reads CASSAEENTEAFF. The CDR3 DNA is TGTGCCAGCAGCGCAGAGGAGAACACTGAAGCTTTCTTT.

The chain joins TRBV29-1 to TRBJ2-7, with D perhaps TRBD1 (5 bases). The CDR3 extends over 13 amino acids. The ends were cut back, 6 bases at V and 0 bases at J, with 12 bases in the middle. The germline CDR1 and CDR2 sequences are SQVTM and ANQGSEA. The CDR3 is CSVRTTSSYEQYF. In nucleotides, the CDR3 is TGCAGCGTGAGGACAACCTCCTCCTACGAGCAGTACTTC.

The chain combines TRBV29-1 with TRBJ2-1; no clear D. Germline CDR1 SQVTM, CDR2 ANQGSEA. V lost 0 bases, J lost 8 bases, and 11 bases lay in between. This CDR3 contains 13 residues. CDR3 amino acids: CSVEDLRAHEQFF. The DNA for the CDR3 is TGCAGCGTTGAAGATCTAAGGGCCCATGAGCAGTTCTTC.

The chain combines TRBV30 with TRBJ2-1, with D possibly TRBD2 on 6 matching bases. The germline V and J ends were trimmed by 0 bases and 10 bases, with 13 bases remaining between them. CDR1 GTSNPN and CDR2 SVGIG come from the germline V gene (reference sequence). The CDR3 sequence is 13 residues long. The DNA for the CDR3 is TGTGCCTGGAGTGTCAAAGGGAGGCGGGAGCAGTTCTTC. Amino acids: CAWSVKGRREQFF.

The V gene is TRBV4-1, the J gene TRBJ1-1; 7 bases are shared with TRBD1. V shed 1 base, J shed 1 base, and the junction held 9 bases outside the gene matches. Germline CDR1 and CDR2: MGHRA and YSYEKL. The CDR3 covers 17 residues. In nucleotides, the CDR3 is TGCGCCAGCAGCCAAGTCACTAAGGGGGCGGCGAACACTGAAGCTTTCTTT. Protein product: CASSQVTKGAANTEAFF.

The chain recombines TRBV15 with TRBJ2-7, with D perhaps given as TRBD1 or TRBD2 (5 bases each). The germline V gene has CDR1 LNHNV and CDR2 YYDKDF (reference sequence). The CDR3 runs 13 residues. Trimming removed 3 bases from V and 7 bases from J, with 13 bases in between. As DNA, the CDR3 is TGTGCCACCAGCAGCCACAGGAGAGGGGAGCAGTACTTC. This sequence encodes CATSSHRRGEQYF.

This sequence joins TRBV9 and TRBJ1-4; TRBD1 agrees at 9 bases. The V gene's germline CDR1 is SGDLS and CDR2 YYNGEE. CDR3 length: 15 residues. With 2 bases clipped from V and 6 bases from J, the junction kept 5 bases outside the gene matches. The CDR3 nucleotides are TGTGCCAGCAGCGTCCCGGGACAGGGAGATGAAAAACTGTTTTTT. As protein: CASSVPGQGDEKLFF.

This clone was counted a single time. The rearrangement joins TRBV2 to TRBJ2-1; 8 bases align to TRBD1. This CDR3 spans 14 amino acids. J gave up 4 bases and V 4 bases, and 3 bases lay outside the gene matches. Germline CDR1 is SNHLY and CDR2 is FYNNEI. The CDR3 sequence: CASSAGGEYNEQFF. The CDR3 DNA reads TGTGCCAGCAGTGCAGGGGGCGAATACAATGAGCAGTTCTTC.